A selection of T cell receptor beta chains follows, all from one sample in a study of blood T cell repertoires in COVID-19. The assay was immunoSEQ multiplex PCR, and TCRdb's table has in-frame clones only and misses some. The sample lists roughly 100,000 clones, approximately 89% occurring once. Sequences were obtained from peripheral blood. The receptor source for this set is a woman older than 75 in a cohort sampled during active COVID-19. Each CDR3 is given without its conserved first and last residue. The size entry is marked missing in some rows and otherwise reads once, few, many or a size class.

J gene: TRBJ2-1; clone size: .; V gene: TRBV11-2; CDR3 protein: ASSFGQGAYNEQF
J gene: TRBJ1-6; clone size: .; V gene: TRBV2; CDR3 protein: ASGRWGSYNSPLH
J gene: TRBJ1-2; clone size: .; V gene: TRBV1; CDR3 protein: TSSPPPGGSGYT
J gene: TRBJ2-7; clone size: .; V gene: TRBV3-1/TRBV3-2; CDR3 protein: ASSHDGTGGFTQY
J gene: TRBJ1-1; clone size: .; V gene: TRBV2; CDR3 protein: ASSLQGPTEAF
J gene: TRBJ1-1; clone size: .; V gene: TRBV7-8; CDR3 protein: ASSSSSNTEAF
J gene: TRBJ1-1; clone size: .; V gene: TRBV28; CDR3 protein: ASSFSGGTEAF
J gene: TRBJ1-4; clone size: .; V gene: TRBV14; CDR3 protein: ASSQRVWEKLF
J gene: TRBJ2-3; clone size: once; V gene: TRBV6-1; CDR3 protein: ASSDGGVADTQY
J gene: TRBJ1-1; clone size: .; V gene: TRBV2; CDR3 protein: ASSGTGMNTEAF
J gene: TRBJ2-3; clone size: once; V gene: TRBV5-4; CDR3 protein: ASSLAGRGGTDTQY
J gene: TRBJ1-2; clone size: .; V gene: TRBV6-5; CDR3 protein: ASSQTAIPGGYT
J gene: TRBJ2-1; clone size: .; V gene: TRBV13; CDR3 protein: ASSPGTSGGPYNEQF
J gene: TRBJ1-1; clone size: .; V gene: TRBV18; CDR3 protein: ASSPPVGGGTEAF
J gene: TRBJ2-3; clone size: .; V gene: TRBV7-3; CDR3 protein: ASSLSGVTDTQY
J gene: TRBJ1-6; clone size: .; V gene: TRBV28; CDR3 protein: ASSWDTGSSPLH
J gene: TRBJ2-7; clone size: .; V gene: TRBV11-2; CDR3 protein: ASSLGTPAYEQY
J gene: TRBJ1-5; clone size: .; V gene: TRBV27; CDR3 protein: ASSRDRAVESNQPQH
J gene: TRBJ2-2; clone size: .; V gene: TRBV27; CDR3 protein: ASSRRGPGQGVGGGTGELF
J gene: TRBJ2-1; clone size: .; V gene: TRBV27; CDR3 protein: ASSLRVSPSTSYNEQF
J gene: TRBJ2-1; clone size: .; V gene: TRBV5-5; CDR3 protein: ASSLTPDRGPWQF
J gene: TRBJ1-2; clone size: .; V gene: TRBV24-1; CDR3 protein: ATSDGDSYGYT
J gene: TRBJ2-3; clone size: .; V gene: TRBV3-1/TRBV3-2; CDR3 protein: ASSHLGGGLTDTQY
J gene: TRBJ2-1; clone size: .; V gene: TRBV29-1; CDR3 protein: SVAWASGSNEQF
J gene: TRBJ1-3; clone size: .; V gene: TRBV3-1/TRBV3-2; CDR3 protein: ASSQDSRDRGHGNTIY
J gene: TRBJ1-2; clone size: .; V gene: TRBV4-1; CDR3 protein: ASSQVPGQSGYGYT
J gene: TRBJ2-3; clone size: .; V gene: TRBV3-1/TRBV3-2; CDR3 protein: ASSQAPGTDTQY
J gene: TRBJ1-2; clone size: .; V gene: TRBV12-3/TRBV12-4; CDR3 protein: ASSLGGGYT
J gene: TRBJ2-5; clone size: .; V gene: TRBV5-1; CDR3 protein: ASSTLPGQGAETQY
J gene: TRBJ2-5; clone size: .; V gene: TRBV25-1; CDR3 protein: ASSDRGEGVETQY
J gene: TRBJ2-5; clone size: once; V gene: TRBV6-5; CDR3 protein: ASTRGQLQETQY
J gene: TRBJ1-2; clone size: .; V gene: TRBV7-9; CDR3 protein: ASTSRGGWHYT
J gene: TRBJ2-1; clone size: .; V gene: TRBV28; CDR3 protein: ASTFSGGQF
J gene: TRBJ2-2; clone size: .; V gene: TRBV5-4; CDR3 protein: ASSLGQNTGELF
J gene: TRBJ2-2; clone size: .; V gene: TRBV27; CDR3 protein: ASTPWRGVNTGELF
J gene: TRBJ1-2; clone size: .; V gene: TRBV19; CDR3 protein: ASSTTNQPRYGYT
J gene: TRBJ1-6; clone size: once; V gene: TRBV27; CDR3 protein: ASSLGGDGNSPLH
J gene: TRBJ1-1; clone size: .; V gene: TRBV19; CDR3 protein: ASSIPGRIDTEAF
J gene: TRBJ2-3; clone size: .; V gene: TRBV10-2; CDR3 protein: ASRYQSGRAKDTQY
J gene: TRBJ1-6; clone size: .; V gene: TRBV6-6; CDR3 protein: ASTRDRASLH
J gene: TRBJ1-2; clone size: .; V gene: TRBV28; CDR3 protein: ASSPPGQNYGYT